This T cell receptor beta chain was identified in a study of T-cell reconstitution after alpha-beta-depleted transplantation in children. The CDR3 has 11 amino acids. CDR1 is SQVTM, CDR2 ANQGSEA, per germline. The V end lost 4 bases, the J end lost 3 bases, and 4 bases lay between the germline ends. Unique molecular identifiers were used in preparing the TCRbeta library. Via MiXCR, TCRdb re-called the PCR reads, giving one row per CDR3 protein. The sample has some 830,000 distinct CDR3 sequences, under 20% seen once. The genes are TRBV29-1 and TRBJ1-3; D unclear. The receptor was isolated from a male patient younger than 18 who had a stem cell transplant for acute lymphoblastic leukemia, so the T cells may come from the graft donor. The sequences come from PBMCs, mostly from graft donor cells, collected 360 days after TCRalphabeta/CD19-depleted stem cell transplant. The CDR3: CSVAGGNTIYF. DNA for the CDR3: TGCAGCGTTGCCGGTGGAAACACCATATATTTT.